Shown below are 21 T cell receptor beta chains from a single sample sequenced in a study of T cell responses to AZD1222 COVID-19 vaccine. The repertoire was sequenced with immunoSEQ multiplex PCR; TCRdb's copy has only in-frame clones and lacks some. The sample has 95,000 to 100,000 clones, under 90% seen once; the top ten hold 26%. Specimen: peripheral blood, collected on day 0 of AZD1222 vaccination. Receptors originate from an adult in good health.

This clone appeared a single time. The chain carries TRBV19 and TRBJ2-2, with 10 positions matching TRBD1. CDR3 length equals 15 residues. The V segment lost 6 bases and the J segment 2 bases; nucleotides outside the gene matches: 3. Germline loops: CDR1 LNHDA, CDR2 SQIVND (reference sequence). The CDR3 nucleotides read TGTGCCAGTAGGGGGACAGGGGTTAACACCGGGGAGCTGTTTTTT. Residues: CASRGTGVNTGELFF.

The V call is TRBV24-1, the J call TRBJ1-1; 9 positions agree with TRBD1. The V gene end was trimmed by 3 bases and the J gene end by 3 bases; junction bases not matched to a gene: 10. This CDR3 comprises 17 residues. The germline V gene has CDR1 KGHDR and CDR2 SFDVKD. CDR3 DNA: TGTGCCACCAGTGATCCGCCGGGACAGGGAGGCGACACTGAAGCTTTCTTT. Translating it yields CATSDPPGQGGDTEAFF.

The chain joins TRBV4-2 to TRBJ1-1, with D unclear. V dropped 3 bases and J dropped 5 bases, with 13 bases sitting between them. Germline V gene lookup returns CDR1 LGHNA and CDR2 YNFKEQ. This CDR3 is 14 amino acids long. This CDR3 reads CASSHGQVGTEAFF. The CDR3 DNA is TGTGCCAGCAGCCATGGGCAGGTGGGGACTGAAGCTTTCTTT.

The chain links TRBV25-1 to TRBJ2-3; 7 nucleotides line up with TRBD1. V lost 8 bases to trimming and J lost 2 bases; unmatched junction nucleotides: 10. This CDR3 spans 15 amino acids. The germline V gene encodes CDR1 MGHDK and CDR2 SYGVNS. The DNA of the CDR3 is TGTGCCAGCTCCCCTACGACAGGGCTCACAGATACGCAGTATTTT. As protein: CASSPTTGLTDTQYF.

The genes are TRBV7-3 and TRBJ2-1; D unclear. The V end was cut by 5 bases, the J end by 0 bases, with 14 bases between. Germline V lookup: CDR1 SGHTA, CDR2 FQGTGA. This CDR3 comprises 16 residues. The CDR3 bases are TGTGCCAGCAGCCCGATCGCGGCCAGCTCCTACAATGAGCAGTTCTTC. Translating it yields CASSPIAASSYNEQFF. Complete variable domain (other parts from reference TRBV7-3 and TRBJ2-1): GAGVSQTPSNKVTEKGKYVELRCDPISGHTALYWYRQSLGQGPEFLIYFQGTGAADDSGLPNDRFFAVRPEGSVSTLKIQRTERGDSAVYLCASSPIAASSYNEQFFGPGTRLTVL.

This chain uses TRBV21-1 with TRBJ1-6. TRBV21-1 is recorded as a pseudogene. The CDR3 is 16 residues long. The CDR3 coding sequence is TGTGCCAGCAGCAAAGCATACTTAGGGAGTCGGTCACCCCTCCACTTT. Its translation: CASSKAYLGSRSPLHF.

This rearrangement joins TRBV28 to TRBJ2-5; the D gene is possibly TRBD1 (6 bases). In germline, CDR1 is MDHEN, CDR2 SYDVKM. V shed 2 bases and J shed 3 bases, with 16 bases lying between them. This CDR3 has 16 residues. The CDR3 protein is CASSLPQSRTEETQYF. CDR3 nucleotide sequence: TGTGCCAGCAGTTTACCCCAGTCGAGGACAGAAGAGACCCAGTACTTC. Full variable domain (remainder filled in from reference TRBV28 and TRBJ2-5): DVKVTQSSRYLVKRTGEKVFLECVQDMDHENMFWYRQDPGLGLRLIYFSYDVKMKEKGDIPEGYSVSREKKERFSLILESASTNQTSMYLCASSLPQSRTEETQYFGPGTRLLVL.

CDR3 nucleotides: TGTGCCAGCAGCCCCGGATGGGTCACTGAAGCTTTCTTT. Amino acid sequence: CASSPGWVTEAFF. V is TRBV13 and J is TRBJ1-1; no reliable D call. The CDR3 contains 13 residues. V was cut by 5 bases and J by 4 bases, with 11 bases left in between. Germline loops: CDR1 PRHDT, CDR2 FYEKMQ (reference sequence).

The rearrangement links TRBV6-5 to TRBJ2-7; tentative D call: TRBD2 (6 bases). The CDR3 length is 11 residues. CDR1 and CDR2 (germline): MNHEY, SVGAGI. Deletions cut 7 bases from V and 7 bases from J, with 11 bases between. The CDR3 DNA is TGTGCCAGCAACCTCGGAGGGGAGCAGTACTTC. Amino acids: CASNLGGEQYF.

The V and J genes are TRBV5-1 and TRBJ2-1; D is uncertain. Germline CDR1 and CDR2: SGHRS and YFSETQ. CDR3 length equals 15 residues. V dropped 0 bases and J dropped 10 bases, with 17 bases sitting between them. The CDR3: CASSLAGKGDGEQFF. The CDR3 nucleotides read TGCGCCAGCAGCTTGGCCGGAAAGGGCGATGGGGAGCAGTTCTTC.

The V gene is TRBV28, the J gene TRBJ2-7, with D unresolved. The V gene lost 4 bases and the J gene lost 2 bases, with 12 bases spanning the gap. The CDR3 runs 14 residues. Germline V gene lookup returns CDR1 MDHEN and CDR2 SYDVKM. In DNA, the CDR3 is TGTGCCAGCAGTTCCCTCTTCATAACCTACGAGCAGTACTTC. Protein sequence: CASSSLFITYEQYF.

The genes are TRBV11-2 and TRBJ2-3, with 7 bases matching TRBD2. Germline V gives CDR1 SGHAT, CDR2 FQNNGV. This CDR3 contains 14 residues. The V segment lost 3 bases and the J segment 6 bases; nucleotides outside the gene matches: 6. CDR3 sequence reads: CASSFLGGGDTQYF. In DNA, the CDR3 is TGTGCCAGCAGCTTCCTCGGGGGAGGGGATACGCAGTATTTT.

This sequence joins TRBV5-4 and TRBJ1-1; D is ambiguous. The germline gives CDR1 SGHNT, CDR2 YYREEE (reference sequence). V lost 3 bases and J 4 bases, leaving 7 bases between the germline ends. The CDR3 extends over 12 amino acids. This CDR3 reads CASSSPATEAFF. CDR3 in DNA: TGTGCCAGCAGCTCACCGGCCACTGAAGCTTTCTTT.

The CDR3 DNA reads TGTGCCAGCAGCCCCTTTGATTCCGGGGAGCTGTTTTTT. This translates into CASSPFDSGELFF. The V call is TRBV5-4, the J call TRBJ2-2; no firm D call. The CDR3 is made up of 13 amino acids. Germline V CDR1 and CDR2: SGHNT, YYREEE (reference sequence). The germline V and J ends were trimmed by 4 bases and 6 bases, with 10 bases remaining between them. The full variable domain, with the rest looked up from reference TRBV5-4 and TRBJ2-2, is ETGVTQSPTHLIKTRGQQVTLRCSSQSGHNTVSWYQQALGQGPQFIFQYYREEENGRGNFPPRFSGLQFPNYSSELNVNALELDDSALYLCASSPFDSGELFFGEGSRLTVL.

The chain carries TRBV29-1 and TRBJ1-1, with D possibly matching TRBD1 (6 bases). The germline CDR1 and CDR2 sequences are SQVTM and ANQGSEA. The CDR3 runs 13 residues. Trimming shortened V by 5 bases and J by 8 bases, and 18 bases separated the two germline ends. The CDR3 bases are TGCAGCGTTAGGGGGGGCGGAGACAGGGAAGCTTTCTTT. It is translated as CSVRGGGDREAFF.

The chain combines TRBV24-1 with TRBJ2-1; TRBD1 matches at 7 bases. This CDR3 is built from 12 residues. CDR1 is KGHDR, CDR2 SFDVKD, per germline. Germline trimming cut 2 bases from V and 11 bases from J; bases unmatched to any gene: 2. The CDR3 region is CATSDSDRQQFF. Written as DNA, the CDR3 is TGTGCCACCAGTGATTCGGACAGGCAGCAGTTCTTC.

This chain connects TRBV10-3 to TRBJ1-2; weak D call: TRBD1 (5 bases). CDR1 and CDR2 from the germline V gene are ENHRY and SYGVKD. With 0 bases removed from V and 4 bases from J, the gap between germline ends came to 15 bases. This CDR3 spans 16 amino acids. The CDR3 DNA follows: TGTGCCATCAGTGAGTCGAGTACCCTTGGGGCCTATGGCTACACCTTC. Protein sequence: CAISESSTLGAYGYTF.

J is TRBJ2-3 and V is TRBV19, with a tentative D call TRBD2 (6 bases). Trimming left V 5 bases short and J 4 bases short, with 13 bases between. CDR3 length: 14 amino acids. The germline V gene has CDR1 LNHDA and CDR2 SQIVND (reference sequence). The CDR3 nucleotides read TGTGCCAGTAGTGAATCACTAGCCGCAGATACGCAGTATTTT. Its translation: CASSESLAADTQYF.

The rearrangement joins TRBV30 to TRBJ1-6; TRBD1 might be the D (5 bases). Germline V lookup: CDR1 GTSNPN, CDR2 SVGIG (reference sequence). The CDR3 has 14 amino acids. V was clipped by 3 bases and J by 9 bases, with 15 bases between them. CDR3: CAWSLRGLGSPLHF. CDR3 coding DNA: TGTGCCTGGAGCCTTAGGGGCCTGGGTTCACCCCTCCACTTT.

The chain recombines TRBV28 with TRBJ2-7; no reliable D call. This CDR3 contains 13 residues. CDR1 and CDR2 (germline): MDHEN, SYDVKM. V was pared by 5 bases and J by 0 bases, with 8 bases between. The CDR3 is CASSPPTSYEQYF. CDR3 nucleotides: TGTGCCAGCAGTCCTCCTACCTCCTACGAGCAGTACTTC.

The V gene is TRBV19, the J gene TRBJ1-1; 9 bases are a match to TRBD1. Germline loops: CDR1 LNHDA, CDR2 SQIVND (reference sequence). Trimming took 6 bases from V and 5 from J; bases not matched to a gene: 4. The CDR3 runs to 13 residues. The CDR3 sequence is CASSQGTGTEAFF. The CDR3 region has the DNA TGTGCCAGTAGCCAAGGGACAGGGACTGAAGCTTTCTTT.